The entry that follows covers one T cell receptor (beta chain) sequence. This sample is drawn from a study of blood T cell repertoires in COVID-19. TCRdb keeps only in-frame clones here, not all; method: immunoSEQ multiplex PCR. The data hold fewer than 350,000 clones, with 85% observed a single time. CDR3 size: 14 residues. CDR1 is KGHSH and CDR2 is LQKENI in the germline V gene. Deletions cut 3 bases from V and 3 bases from J, with 11 bases between. The rearrangement links TRBV18 to TRBJ2-5; D uncertain. The source is a human donor in a cohort sampled during active COVID-19. The sample consisted of peripheral blood. Here the CDR3 reads CASSPQFREETQYF. As DNA, the CDR3 is TGTGCCAGCTCACCCCAGTTCCGGGAAGAGACCCAGTACTTC.